The 3 T cell receptor beta chains presented below share a single source sample, sequenced in a study of blood T cells in healthy people across ages. For the second PCR, which ran for 7 to 11 cycles, a sample-barcoded 5' primer and a J-beta primer mix were used. MiXCR, applied by TCRdb to the 5' RACE reads, yields one record per CDR3 protein. The sample holds about 730,000 distinct CDR3 sequences, around 46% seen once. Input material: blood. These receptors were taken from a woman in her sixties or seventies in good health.

This chain links TRBV7-9 with TRBJ2-5; 8 bases are shared with TRBD1. Germline assignment: CDR1 SEHNR and CDR2 FQNEAQ (reference sequence). V lost 1 base to trimming and J lost 2 bases; unmatched junction nucleotides: 3. This CDR3 has 15 residues. DNA for the CDR3: TGTGCCAGCAGCTTAGTACAGGGGGAACAAGAGACCCAGTACTTC. Its protein is CASSLVQGEQETQYF.

On this clonotype itself: A much more abundant neighbour one base away suggests this may be a read error. CDR3 DNA: TGCAGCGTTGTGTTCACCCACGAGCAGTACTTC. Its protein product is CSVVFTHEQYF. The rearrangement joins TRBV29-1 to TRBJ2-5; D is ambiguous. The J call may be incorrect, as the DNA end agrees better with TRBJ2-7. The germline CDR1 and CDR2 sequences are SQVTM and ANQGSEA. The CDR3 loop spans 11 amino acids.

V is TRBV27 and J is TRBJ2-3; 7 nucleotides agree with TRBD2. Per the germline V gene, CDR1 is MNHEY and CDR2 is SMNVEV (reference sequence). V was clipped by 3 bases and J by 2 bases; unmatched bases: 2. The CDR3 consists of 14 residues. The CDR3 DNA sequence: TGTGCCAGCAGTTTGCTAGCGGACACAGATACGCAGTATTTT. The encoded protein is CASSLLADTDTQYF.